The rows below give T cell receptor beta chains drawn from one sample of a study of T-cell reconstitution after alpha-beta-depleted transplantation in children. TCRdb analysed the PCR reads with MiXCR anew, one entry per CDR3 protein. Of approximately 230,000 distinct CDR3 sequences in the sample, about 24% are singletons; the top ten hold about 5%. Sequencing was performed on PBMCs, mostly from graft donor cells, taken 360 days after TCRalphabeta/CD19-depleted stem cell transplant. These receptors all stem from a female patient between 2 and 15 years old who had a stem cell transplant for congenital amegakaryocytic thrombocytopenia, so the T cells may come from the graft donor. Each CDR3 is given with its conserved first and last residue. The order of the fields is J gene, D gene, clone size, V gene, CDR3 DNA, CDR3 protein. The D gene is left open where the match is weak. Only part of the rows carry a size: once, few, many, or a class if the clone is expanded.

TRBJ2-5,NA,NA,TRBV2,TGTGCCAGCAGCCAATCTTACGGAGAGACCCAGTACTTC,CASSQSYGETQYF
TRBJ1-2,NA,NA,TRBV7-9,TGTGCCAGCAGCTTAGGCTCAGAGGGCAGACCCTATGGCTACACCTTC,CASSLGSEGRPYGYTF
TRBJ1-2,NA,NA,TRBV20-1,TGCAGTGCTAGACCTTCAACAGGCTACTCTGGCTACACCTTC,CSARPSTGYSGYTF
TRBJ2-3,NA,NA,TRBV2,TGTGCCAGCAGTGAGGCTTGGACAGCCGATACGCAGTATTTT,CASSEAWTADTQYF
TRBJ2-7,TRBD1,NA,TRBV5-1,TGCGCCAGCAGCTTCTCAGGGGGCAACTACGAGCAGTACTTC,CASSFSGGNYEQYF
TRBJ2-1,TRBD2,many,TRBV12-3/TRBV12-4,TGTGCCAGCAGTCTCATGGGACTAGCGGGAGGTCATGAGCAGTTCTTC,CASSLMGLAGGHEQFF
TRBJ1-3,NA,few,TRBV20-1,TGCAGTGCTAGGGGGCTCAGTGGAAACACCATATATTTT,CSARGLSGNTIYF
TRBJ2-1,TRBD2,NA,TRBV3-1,TGTGCCAGCAGCCTAGCGGGAGGCGGCAATGAGCAGTTCTTC,CASSLAGGGNEQFF
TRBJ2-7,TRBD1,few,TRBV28,TGTGCCAGCAGTCAAAGACAGGGGTACTACGAGCAGTACTTC,CASSQRQGYYEQYF
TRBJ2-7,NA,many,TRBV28,TGTGCCAGCAGTTCTGAGGGCCTCCTAACCTACGAGCAGTACTTC,CASSSEGLLTYEQYF
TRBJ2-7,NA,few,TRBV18,TGTGCCAGCTCACAGTTCGAACTTGCCGGGGTAACCTACGAGCAGTACTTC,CASSQFELAGVTYEQYF
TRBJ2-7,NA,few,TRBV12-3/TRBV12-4,TGTGCCAGCAGTTTATACCCAGTCTCCTACGAGCAGTACTTC,CASSLYPVSYEQYF
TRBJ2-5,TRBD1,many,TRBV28,TGTGCCAGCAGTATCGAACCGGGACAGGGTGATGGGACCCAGTACTTC,CASSIEPGQGDGTQYF
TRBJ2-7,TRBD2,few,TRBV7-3,TGTGCCAGCAGCCGCCTAGCGGGAGGTACCTACGAGCAGTACTTC,CASSRLAGGTYEQYF
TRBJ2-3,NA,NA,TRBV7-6,TGTGCCAGCAGCTTATCCCCCCAAGATACGCAGTATTTT,CASSLSPQDTQYF
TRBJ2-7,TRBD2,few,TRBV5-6,TGTGCCAGCAGCCGAGAACTAAGTAGCGGGAGGGCCGAGCAGTACTTC,CASSRELSSGRAEQYF
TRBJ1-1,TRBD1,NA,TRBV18,TGTGCCAGCTCAAGGGACAGGGGGCTGGAGCTGGACACTGAAGCTTTCTTT,CASSRDRGLELDTEAFF
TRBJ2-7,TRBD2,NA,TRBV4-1,TGCGCCAGCAGCCAAGGGCTCCCGGGAGGCTACGAGCAGTACTTC,CASSQGLPGGYEQYF
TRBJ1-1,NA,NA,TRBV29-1,TGCAGCTCGGGGGTGGAGGGTGAAGCTTTCTTT,CSSGVEGEAFF
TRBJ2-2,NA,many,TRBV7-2,TGTGCCAGCAGCTTATCTTCTTCGGGGTTAGGCGGGGAGCTGTTTTTT,CASSLSSSGLGGELFF
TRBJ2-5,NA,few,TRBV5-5,TGTGCCAGCAGCCGACCCCAAAGCGGGGAGACCCAGTACTTC,CASSRPQSGETQYF
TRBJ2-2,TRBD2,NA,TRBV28,TGTGCCAGCAGTTGGACTAGGGGAGGGGAGCTGTTTTTT,CASSWTRGGELFF
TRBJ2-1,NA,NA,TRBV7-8,TGTGCCAGCAGCTTAGTCGCAGGCGGGAAGTGGGCCGAGCAGTTCTTC,CASSLVAGGKWAEQFF
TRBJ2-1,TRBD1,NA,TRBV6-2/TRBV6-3,TGTGCCAGCAGTCCCTTCACCGGGACAGCTTTCTACAATGAGCAGTTCTTC,CASSPFTGTAFYNEQFF
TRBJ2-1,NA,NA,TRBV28,TGTGCCAGCAGCCTGGGGGCTAGCCTTTACATCGGGAATGAGCAGTTCTTC,CASSLGASLYIGNEQFF
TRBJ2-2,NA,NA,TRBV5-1,TGCGCCAGCAGCCCGACCCAAGCCCCTTCCGGGGAGCTGTTTTTT,CASSPTQAPSGELFF
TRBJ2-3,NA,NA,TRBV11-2,TGTGCCAGCAGGGACCTCCCGGGCACAGATACGCAGTATTTT,CASRDLPGTDTQYF
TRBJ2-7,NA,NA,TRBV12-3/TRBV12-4,TGTGCCAGCAGTGCTAGGGTTTACGAGCAGTACTTC,CASSARVYEQYF
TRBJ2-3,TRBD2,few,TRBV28,TGTGCCAGCAGACCAAGCGGGATTTCGGCAGATACGCAGTATTTT,CASRPSGISADTQYF
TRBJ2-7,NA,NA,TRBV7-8,TGTGCCAGCAGCTCCTTGAGAGGGCTTAGGTACGAGCAGTACTTC,CASSSLRGLRYEQYF
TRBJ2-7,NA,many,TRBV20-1,TGCAGTGCTGACAGACCGTCCTACGAGCAGTACTTC,CSADRPSYEQYF
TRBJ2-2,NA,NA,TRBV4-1,TGCGCCAGCAGCCAAGTTCTATTGGAGGGTTGGACCGGGGAGCTGTTTTTT,CASSQVLLEGWTGELFF
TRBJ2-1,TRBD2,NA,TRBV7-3,TGTGCCAGCAGGGGGACTAGCGGTTACAATGAGCAGTTCTTC,CASRGTSGYNEQFF
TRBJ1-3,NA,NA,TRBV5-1,TGCGCCAGCAGCTTGGGAGCGGGCTCTGGAAACACCATATATTTT,CASSLGAGSGNTIYF
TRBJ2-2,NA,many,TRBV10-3,TGTGCCATCAGAGGATCACCGACCGGGGAGCTGTTTTTT,CAIRGSPTGELFF
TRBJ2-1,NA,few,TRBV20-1,TGCAGTGCTAGAAATATGGGTTCGGCCTCCCCCTACAATGAGCAGTTCTTC,CSARNMGSASPYNEQFF
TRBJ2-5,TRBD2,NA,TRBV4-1,TGCGCCAGCAGCCCCCGTTTCGGGCGGGAGATCGGAGAGACCCAGTACTTC,CASSPRFGREIGETQYF
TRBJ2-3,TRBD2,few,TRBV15,TGTGCCACCAGCAGGGGACTAGCGGCAGATACGCAGTATTTT,CATSRGLAADTQYF
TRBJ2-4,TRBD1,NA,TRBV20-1,TGCAGTGCTACCTGGACAGGGAAGGCAAGCATTCAGTACTTC,CSATWTGKASIQYF